The present entry profiles one T cell receptor beta chain with its context. This sample was included in a study of control samples from healthy donors and cancer patients. Germline CDR1 is SEHNR and CDR2 is FQNEAQ (reference sequence). This CDR3 is 18 amino acids long. The ends lost 0 bases at V and 1 base at J; junction bases unmatched: 4. Repertoires were generated with immunoSEQ multiplex PCR, while TCRdb's copy carries only in-frame clones and drops some. The table lists 180,000 or so clones, 91% of them singletons. The sample consisted of blood. The TCR sequence derives from a woman aged 30 to 39 in good health. The chain combines TRBV7-9 with TRBJ2-7; 15 bases are shared with TRBD2. The CDR3 sequence: CASSLAGTSGGLSYEQYF. CDR3 DNA sequence: TGTGCCAGCAGCTTAGCCGGGACTAGCGGGGGGCTATCCTACGAGCAGTACTTC.